This is a list of T cell receptor beta chains from one sample in a study of shared clonotypes between healthy human individuals. TCRdb keeps only in-frame clones here, not all; method: immunoSEQ multiplex PCR. The sample contains about 1 million clones, approximately 72% of which appear only once. The sequenced sample consisted of memory CD4+ T cells sorted from blood. These receptors came from a young man in good health. The CDR3 runs from the conserved cysteine through the conserved F or W. Fields, in order: clone size, J gene, D gene, V gene, CDR3 DNA, CDR3 protein. The D gene is left open where the match is weak. Rows may omit the clone size; those that give it use once, few, many or a size class.

-	TRBJ2-3	-	TRBV2	TGTGCCAGCAGTCGGGACAGCACAGATACGCAGTATTTT	CASSRDSTDTQYF
few	TRBJ2-2	TRBD2	TRBV7-2	TGTGCCAGCAGCTTAATGACTAGCGGGAGAGGGGAGCTGTTTTTT	CASSLMTSGRGELFF
once	TRBJ1-5	TRBD1	TRBV11-2	TGTGCCAGCAGCTTTTCTCCGGGACAGGCAACGTATAGCAATCAGCCCCAGCATTTT	CASSFSPGQATYSNQPQHF
-	TRBJ1-6	-	TRBV14	TGTGCCAGCAGCCAAGCAGGGACGGTCAGCTCCTATAATTCACCCCTCCACTTT	CASSQAGTVSSYNSPLHF
-	TRBJ2-3	-	TRBV5-1	TGCGCCAGCAGCCTAGGGGGGACAGCAGATACGCAGTATTTT	CASSLGGTADTQYF
-	TRBJ1-2	TRBD1	TRBV7-9	TGTGCCAGCAGCGAACAGGGGAAGAACTATGGCTACACCTTC	CASSEQGKNYGYTF
-	TRBJ2-7	TRBD2	TRBV7-8	TGTGCCAGCAGCCCTAGGGCTAGCGGTGCGCACGAGCAGTACTTC	CASSPRASGAHEQYF
many	TRBJ2-5	TRBD2	TRBV7-8	TGTGCCAGCAGCCCGCAGCGGGGTGGGCAAGAGACCCAGTACTTC	CASSPQRGGQETQYF
-	TRBJ1-4	TRBD1	TRBV5-6	TGTGCCAGCAGCTACCGGACAGGGGGCTATGAAAAACTGTTTTTT	CASSYRTGGYEKLFF
-	TRBJ2-2	TRBD1	TRBV19	TGTGCCAGTAGACCCCCGGACAGGGGAAGCGGGGAGCTGTTTTTT	CASRPPDRGSGELFF
once	TRBJ1-4	-	TRBV30	TGTGCCTGGGATACCGGGGCCTATGAAAAACTGTTTTTT	CAWDTGAYEKLFF
-	TRBJ2-7	TRBD2	TRBV7-2	TGTGCCAGCAGCTCGAAAGGGGTGGCTAGCGGTTACGAGCAGTACTTC	CASSSKGVASGYEQYF
-	TRBJ1-1	-	TRBV14	TGTGCCAGCAGCCAAGGGTGGACTGAAGCTTTCTTT	CASSQGWTEAFF
-	TRBJ2-1	TRBD1	TRBV9	TGTGCCAGCAGCGGGGGACAGGGGGGACCCAATGAGCAGTTCTTC	CASSGGQGGPNEQFF
few	TRBJ2-2	TRBD2	TRBV19	TGTGCCAGTACTGACAGCGGGGACACCGGGGAGCTGTTTTTT	CASTDSGDTGELFF
-	TRBJ1-6	-	TRBV4-1	TGCGCCAGCAGCCAAGCTACAGGGCGGAATTCACCCCTCCACTTT	CASSQATGRNSPLHF
once	TRBJ1-2	-	TRBV7-2	TGTGCAAGCCTGGACCAGGGCGCTAACTATGGCTACACCTTC	CASLDQGANYGYTF
-	TRBJ1-2	-	TRBV6-5	TGTGCCAGCAGTTACCAAAGTAACTATGGCTACACCTTC	CASSYQSNYGYTF
-	TRBJ2-7	-	TRBV5-1	TGCGCCAGCAGCCGGAGAATCGGGAGCGAGCAGTACTTC	CASSRRIGSEQYF
-	TRBJ1-2	TRBD1	TRBV19	TGTGCCAGTAGCTCGGGACAGGGGAATGCTAACTATGGCTACACCTTC	CASSSGQGNANYGYTF
once	TRBJ2-3	-	TRBV7-2	TGTGCCAGCAGCTTATCCCCCGGCTACACTAGCACAGATACGCAGTATTTT	CASSLSPGYTSTDTQYF
-	TRBJ2-1	TRBD1	TRBV18	TGTGCCAGCTCAAAACAGGGGGACTTGGAGCAGTTCTTC	CASSKQGDLEQFF
-	TRBJ1-5	-	TRBV2	TGTGCCAGCAGTGACGTCTTCCCAGGTCAGCCCCAGCATTTT	CASSDVFPGQPQHF
-	TRBJ2-7	TRBD2	TRBV11-2	TGTGCCAGCAGATCCCGCGGGACTAGAAATACCTCCTATGCCTACGAGCAGTACTTC	CASRSRGTRNTSYAYEQYF
-	TRBJ2-1	-	TRBV30	TGTGCCTGGTCGACAGGAGCTACCTACAATGAGCAGTTCTTC	CAWSTGATYNEQFF
-	TRBJ2-5	-	TRBV10-3	TGTGCCAGTAAGGGGGGGGAGACCCAGTACTTC	CASKGGETQYF
-	TRBJ2-1	-	TRBV11-1	TGTGCCAGCAGCTTTCTGGGTCGTGAGCAGTTCTTC	CASSFLGREQFF
-	TRBJ2-7	-	TRBV7-2	TGTGCCAGCAGCTTAGGCTGGGAGAGCGAGCAGTACTTC	CASSLGWESEQYF
once	TRBJ2-2	-	TRBV7-9	TGTGCCAGCAGCCAAGCCCCCACCGGGGAGCTGTTTTTT	CASSQAPTGELFF
-	TRBJ2-3	TRBD2	TRBV6-6	TGTGCCAGCAGAGGCGGGGGGATAGATACGCAGTATTTT	CASRGGGIDTQYF
-	TRBJ1-4	TRBD1	TRBV5-6	TGTGCCAGCAGCCCCCCGGGACAGGGTAACATAGGGGAAAAACTGTTTTTT	CASSPPGQGNIGEKLFF
-	TRBJ1-2	TRBD1	TRBV5-6	TGTGCCAGCAGCCCCGGACAGGGCTCAAACTATGGCTACACCTTC	CASSPGQGSNYGYTF
-	TRBJ2-5	TRBD1	TRBV30	TGTGCCTGGAGTCCGGGACAGGGTGGGGAGACCCAGTACTTC	CAWSPGQGGETQYF
many	TRBJ1-1	-	TRBV7-9	TGTGCCAGCAGCCACGACACCATTTACACTGAAGCTTTCTTT	CASSHDTIYTEAFF
many	TRBJ2-1	-	TRBV2	TGTGCCAGCAGTGAGTGGGGTGAGCAGTTCTTC	CASSEWGEQFF
-	TRBJ2-7	TRBD1	TRBV2	TGTGCCAGCAGAACCGGGACAGGGGGCCACGAGCAGTACTTC	CASRTGTGGHEQYF
-	TRBJ1-2	-	TRBV30	TGTGCCTGGAGTGACCAACGCAGGGGATATGGCTACACCTTC	CAWSDQRRGYGYTF
-	TRBJ1-1	-	TRBV25-1	TGTGCCAGCAGTGGAACACTCTACACTGAAGCTTTCTTT	CASSGTLYTEAFF
-	TRBJ1-2	-	TRBV10-3	TGTGCCATCAGTGAGGGACTCCACTATGGCTACACCTTC	CAISEGLHYGYTF
-	TRBJ2-5	TRBD2	TRBV7-2	TGTGCCAGCAGCCCATCCGGGACTAGCGGGCTCCGATGGGAGACCCAGTACTTC	CASSPSGTSGLRWETQYF